The 11 T cell receptor beta chains reported below all come from one sample, sequenced in a study of blood T cell repertoires in COVID-19 (TCRdb year 2020). The library was built by means of the immunoSEQ multiplex PCR assay. This is the immuneACCESS table as TCRdb keeps it, with only in-frame sequences that have V and J called. A part of the clones is gone; compared with another copy, unresolved V genes explain less than half, and the rest is unexplained. The sample profile shows 70,000 to 85,000 clones; approximately 82% of them were found once. The top ten constitute more than 9% of the sample. The material sequenced was peripheral blood. The receptors shown here come from a man aged 60-69 years with acute or convalescent COVID-19.

The chain employs TRBV28 and TRBJ2-7; possible D gene TRBD1, 6 bases. In germline, CDR1 is MDHEN, CDR2 SYDVKM. Trimming left V 7 bases short and J 5 bases short, with 15 bases between. The CDR3 sequence is 13 residues long. The chain's CDR3 is CASTTGQLNEQYF. CDR3 bases: TGTGCCAGCACCACGGGACAATTGAACGAGCAGTACTTC. Full variable domain (remainder filled in from reference TRBV28 and TRBJ2-7): DVKVTQSSRYLVKRTGEKVFLECVQDMDHENMFWYRQDPGLGLRLIYFSYDVKMKEKGDIPEGYSVSREKKERFSLILESASTNQTSMYLCASTTGQLNEQYFGPGTRLTVT.

J is TRBJ1-1 and V is TRBV2; D uncertain. V was shortened by 5 bases and J by 6 bases, with 7 bases between the two germline ends. Germline loops: CDR1 SNHLY, CDR2 FYNNEI. This CDR3 is built from 11 residues. This CDR3 reads CASSYLAEAFF. CDR3 DNA sequence: TGTGCCAGCAGTTATCTCGCTGAAGCTTTCTTT.

This chain links TRBV28 with TRBJ2-1; TRBD2 matches 7 bases. With V trimmed by 5 bases and J by 6 bases, 13 bases remained unmatched. Germline lookup yields CDR1 MDHEN and CDR2 SYDVKM. This CDR3 spans 16 amino acids. CDR3 region: CASSPLGAGVPNEQFF. The DNA for the CDR3 is TGTGCCAGCAGTCCCCTCGGGGCGGGGGTCCCCAATGAGCAGTTCTTC.

The chain has TRBV20-1 and TRBJ2-7; D gene ambiguous. This CDR3 contains 11 residues. Germline V CDR1 and CDR2: DFQATT, SNEGSKA (reference sequence). Trimming removed 5 bases at V and 3 bases at J, with 8 bases between. The CDR3 region has the DNA TGCAGTGCTCACCTAGGCTACGAGCAGTACTTC. Protein sequence: CSAHLGYEQYF.

The genes are TRBV2 and TRBJ1-2; D might be TRBD1 (5 bases). Between the trimmed V and J ends, which lost 7 bases and 5 bases, there was a span of 14 bases. Germline V gives CDR1 SNHLY, CDR2 FYNNEI. There are 13 residues in the CDR3. CDR3 coding DNA: TGTGCCAGCACGCCAGGGTTCCCTTATGGCTACACCTTC. Residues: CASTPGFPYGYTF.

The rearrangement links TRBV15 to TRBJ2-5; D perhaps matches TRBD2 (6 bases). This CDR3 is built from 15 residues. Germline V gene lookup returns CDR1 LNHNV and CDR2 YYDKDF (reference sequence). Trimming removed 1 base at V and 1 base at J, with 10 bases between. Written as DNA, the CDR3 is TGTGCCACCAGCAGAGTCCCTAGCGCCCAAGAGACCCAGTACTTC. Translating gives CATSRVPSAQETQYF.

This clone appeared a few times. The chain recombines TRBV18 with TRBJ1-2; D is unclear. The CDR3 loop spans 14 amino acids. V was cut by 3 bases and J by 5 bases, with 13 bases left in between. CDR1 and CDR2 (germline): KGHSH, LQKENI. The CDR3 reads CASSPLVRSYGYTF. The CDR3 DNA reads as TGTGCCAGCTCACCCCTAGTACGGTCTTATGGCTACACCTTC.

The chain joins TRBV3-1 (or the pseudogene TRBV3-2) to TRBJ2-2, with TRBD2 matching over 8 bases. Germline V gives CDR1 LGHDT, CDR2 YNNKEL (reference sequence). CDR3 length equals 14 residues. V lost 3 bases to trimming and J lost 7 bases; unmatched junction nucleotides: 4. CDR3 DNA sequence: TGTGCCAGCAGCCATAGCGGGACCGGCGGGGAGCTGTTTTTT. Residues: CASSHSGTGGELFF.

The chain couples TRBV9 to TRBJ2-7; weak D call: TRBD1 (6 bases). V shed 0 bases and J shed 2 bases, with 12 bases lying between them. The CDR3 spans 15 residues. In germline, CDR1 is SGDLS, CDR2 YYNGEE. The CDR3 DNA reads as TGTGCCAGCAGCGTAGAGGGACATCCAGCCTACGAGCAGTACTTC. Amino acid sequence: CASSVEGHPAYEQYF.

This clone was observed a handful of times. The chain carries TRBV6-5 and TRBJ2-1; 8 bases map to TRBD2. The CDR3 covers 14 residues. CDR1 is MNHEY, CDR2 SVGAGI, per germline. Trimming removed 6 bases from V and 6 bases from J; junction bases left unmatched: 7. CDR3 sequence: CASRAGLEPNEQFF. CDR3 nucleotides: TGTGCCAGCAGAGCGGGACTAGAACCCAATGAGCAGTTCTTC.

The chain has TRBV19 and TRBJ2-5; weak D call: TRBD2 (7 bases). Germline V gene data show CDR1 as LNHDA and CDR2 as SQIVND (reference sequence). Trimming took off 6 bases at V and 5 bases at J, with 19 bases between the two ends. The CDR3 totals 15 residues. The CDR3 here is CASSPKRGGKETQYF. The CDR3 DNA reads as TGTGCCAGTAGCCCTAAGAGGGGGGGCAAGGAGACCCAGTACTTC.